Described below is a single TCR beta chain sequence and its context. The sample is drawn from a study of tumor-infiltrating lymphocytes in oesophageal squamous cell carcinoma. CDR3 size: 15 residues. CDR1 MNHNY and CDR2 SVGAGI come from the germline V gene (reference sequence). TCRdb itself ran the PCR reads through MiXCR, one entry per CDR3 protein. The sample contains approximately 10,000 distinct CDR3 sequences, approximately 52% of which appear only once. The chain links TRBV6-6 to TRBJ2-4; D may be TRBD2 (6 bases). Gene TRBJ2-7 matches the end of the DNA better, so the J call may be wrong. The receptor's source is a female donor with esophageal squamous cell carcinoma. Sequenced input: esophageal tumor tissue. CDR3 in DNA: TGTGCCAGCAGCGCCCCCGGGGGATTTGGTAACGAGCAGTACTTC. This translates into CASSAPGGFGNEQYF.